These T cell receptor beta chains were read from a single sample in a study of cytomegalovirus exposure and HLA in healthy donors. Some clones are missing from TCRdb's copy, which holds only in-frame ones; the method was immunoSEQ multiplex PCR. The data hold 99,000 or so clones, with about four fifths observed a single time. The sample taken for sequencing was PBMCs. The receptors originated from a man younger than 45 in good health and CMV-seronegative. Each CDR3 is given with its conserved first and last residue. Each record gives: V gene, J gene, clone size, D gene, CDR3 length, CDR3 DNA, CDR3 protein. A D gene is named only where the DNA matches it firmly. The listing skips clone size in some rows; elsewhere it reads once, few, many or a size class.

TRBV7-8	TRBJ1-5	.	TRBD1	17	TGTGCCAGCAACTTAATGGCCGGGACAGGGGCCGGTCAGCCCCAGCATTTT	CASNLMAGTGAGQPQHF
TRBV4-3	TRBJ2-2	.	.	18	TGCGCCAGCAGCCACCGGAGGGGTGGGCAGGGCAGCACCGGGGAGCTGTTTTTT	CASSHRRGGQGSTGELFF
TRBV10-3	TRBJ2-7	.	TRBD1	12	TGTGCCAGTGGACAGGGGGTCTACGAGCAGTACTTC	CASGQGVYEQYF
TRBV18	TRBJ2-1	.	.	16	TGTGCCAGCTCACCATATCACACAGCGGGCGGAAATGAGCAGTTCTTC	CASSPYHTAGGNEQFF
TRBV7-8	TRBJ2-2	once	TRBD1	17	TGTGCCAGCAGCTTAGCCGCCGGGACAGGGGTGGCCGGGGAGCTGTTTTTT	CASSLAAGTGVAGELFF
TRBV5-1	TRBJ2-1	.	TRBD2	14	TGCGCCAGCGGAGTCCGCGGGAGTAATACTGAGCAGTTCTTC	CASGVRGSNTEQFF
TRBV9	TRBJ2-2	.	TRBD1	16	TGTGCCAGCAGCGTAGGGGCAGGGGGCAACACCGGGGAGCTGTTTTTT	CASSVGAGGNTGELFF
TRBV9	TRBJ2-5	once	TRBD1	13	TGTGCCAGCAGCGGGACAGGGCAAGAGACCCAGTACTTC	CASSGTGQETQYF
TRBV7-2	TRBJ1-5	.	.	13	TGTGCCAGCAGCTTAGAGGCGGATCAGCCCCAGCATTTT	CASSLEADQPQHF
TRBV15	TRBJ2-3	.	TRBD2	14	TGTGCCACGAAGCGGGAGACTAGCACAGATACGCAGTATTTT	CATKRETSTDTQYF
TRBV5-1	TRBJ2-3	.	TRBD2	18	TGCGCCAGCAGCGGGATGACTAGCGGGGGGCCGGGGTCAGATACGCAGTATTTT	CASSGMTSGGPGSDTQYF
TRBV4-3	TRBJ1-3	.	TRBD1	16	TGCGCCAGCAGCCAAGATATCAGGGGGGCTGGAAACACCATATATTTT	CASSQDIRGAGNTIYF
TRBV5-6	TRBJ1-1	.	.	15	TGTGCCAGCAGCTCAGGCGGGGGAGGCGGCACTGAAGCTTTCTTT	CASSSGGGGGTEAFF
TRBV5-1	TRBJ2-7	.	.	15	TGCGCCAGCAGCTTGAGGGGGGGACAGGAGGACGAGCAGTACTTC	CASSLRGGQEDEQYF
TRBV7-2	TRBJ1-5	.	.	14	TGTGCCAGCAGCTTGTACGGGGAGGGTCAGCCCCAGCATTTT	CASSLYGEGQPQHF
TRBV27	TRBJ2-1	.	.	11	TGTGCCAGCAGCCCAGGGGTTGGGCAGTTCTTC	CASSPGVGQFF
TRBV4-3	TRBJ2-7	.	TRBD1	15	TGCGCCAGCAGCCAAGTGAGGGACAGCATTTACGAGCAGTACTTC	CASSQVRDSIYEQYF
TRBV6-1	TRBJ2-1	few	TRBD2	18	TGTGCCAGCAGTGAACGGAAACTAGCGGCCGGGCCCTACAATGAGCAGTTCTTC	CASSERKLAAGPYNEQFF
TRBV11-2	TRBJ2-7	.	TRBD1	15	TGTGCCAGCAGCCCACGACGGACAGGGGGCGGATATCAGTACTTC	CASSPRRTGGGYQYF
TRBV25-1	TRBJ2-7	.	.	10	TGTGCCAGCAGTGAGGTCGGACTGTACTTC	CASSEVGLYF
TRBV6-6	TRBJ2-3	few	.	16	TGTGCCAGCAGCCTTGAAGGGGTCGCTAGCACAGATACGCAGTATTTT	CASSLEGVASTDTQYF
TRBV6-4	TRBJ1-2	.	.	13	TGTGCCAGCAGTGACTCCACGGTATATGGCTACACCTTC	CASSDSTVYGYTF
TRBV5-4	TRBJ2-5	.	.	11	TGTGCCAGCAGCTCCCAGGAGACCCAGTACTTC	CASSSQETQYF
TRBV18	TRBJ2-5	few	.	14	TGTGCCAGCTCACCAAGTTCAGGGTCGCAGACCCAGTACTTC	CASSPSSGSQTQYF
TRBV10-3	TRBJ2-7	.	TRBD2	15	TGTGCCGCTAGAGAGGGGCTAGCGGCCACCTACGAGCAGTACTTC	CAAREGLAATYEQYF
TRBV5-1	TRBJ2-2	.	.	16	TGCGCCAGCAGTTCTACAGGGTTCGCGAACACCGGGGAGCTGTTTTTT	CASSSTGFANTGELFF
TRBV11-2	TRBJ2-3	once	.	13	TGTGCCAGCAGCTTAGATCGGACAGATACGCAGTATTTT	CASSLDRTDTQYF
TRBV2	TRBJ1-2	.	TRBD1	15	TGTGCCAGCATAAGAACGACAGGGTCTAACTATGGCTACACCTTC	CASIRTTGSNYGYTF
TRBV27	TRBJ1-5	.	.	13	TGTGCCAGCAGCTCCGCCGGGGGACAGCCCCAGCATTTT	CASSSAGGQPQHF
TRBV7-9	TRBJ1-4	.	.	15	TGTGCCAGCAGCTTTCCCGGACAGACTAATGAAAAACTGTTTTTT	CASSFPGQTNEKLFF
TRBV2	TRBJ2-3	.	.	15	TGTGCCAGCAGTCGGGGGAGTGTTGGTGAAGGTACGCAGTATTTT	CASSRGSVGEGTQYF
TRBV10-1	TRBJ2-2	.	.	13	TGCGCCAGCAGCGCCTATCGTATCGGGGAGCTGTTTTTT	CASSAYRIGELFF
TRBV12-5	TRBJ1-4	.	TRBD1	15	TGTGCTAGTGGTTCACCTCGGACAGGGGCTGAAAAACTGTTTTTT	CASGSPRTGAEKLFF
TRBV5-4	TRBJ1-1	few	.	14	TGTGCCAGCAGCTTATTCGGGGGGGGCACTGAAGCTTTCTTT	CASSLFGGGTEAFF
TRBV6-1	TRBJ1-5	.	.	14	TGTGCCAGCAGTGAAGGTGGGGGCCACCAGCCCCAGCATTTT	CASSEGGGHQPQHF
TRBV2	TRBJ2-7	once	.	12	TGTGCCAGCAGAGCCGACAGCTACGAGCAGTACTTC	CASRADSYEQYF
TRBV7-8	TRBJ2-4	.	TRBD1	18	TGTGCCAGCAGCCACCGGACAGGGCTAGCTTCAGCCAAAAACATTCAGTACTTC	CASSHRTGLASAKNIQYF
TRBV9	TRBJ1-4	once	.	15	TGTGCCAGCAGCGTAGCGGCAGGCCGCGGGGAAAAACTGTTTTTT	CASSVAAGRGEKLFF
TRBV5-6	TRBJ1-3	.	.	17	TGTGCCAGCAGCCAACCGGGACACCAAAACTCTGGAAACACCATATATTTT	CASSQPGHQNSGNTIYF
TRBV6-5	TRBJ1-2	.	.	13	TGTGCCAGCAGTTACGGCACCTTCTATGGCTACACCTTC	CASSYGTFYGYTF
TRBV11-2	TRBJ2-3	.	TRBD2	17	TGTGCCAGCAGCCCGGGACTAGCGGGGCCTAGCACAGATACGCAGTATTTT	CASSPGLAGPSTDTQYF
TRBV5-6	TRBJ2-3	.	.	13	TGTGCCAGCAGCCCAGGGGGCACAGATACGCAGTATTTT	CASSPGGTDTQYF
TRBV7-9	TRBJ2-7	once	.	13	TGTGCCAGCAGCTTATCCCAGTTCCGCGAGCAGTACTTC	CASSLSQFREQYF
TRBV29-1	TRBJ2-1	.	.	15	TGCAGCGTTGAATACGAAGGACAGTCCTACAATGAGCAGTTCTTC	CSVEYEGQSYNEQFF
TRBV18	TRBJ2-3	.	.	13	TGTGCCAGCTCACCCGCGAATACAGATACGCAGTATTTT	CASSPANTDTQYF
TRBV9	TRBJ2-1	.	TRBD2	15	TGTGCCAGCAGCGTAGTTAGCGGGCCCTCTTATGAGCAGTTCTTC	CASSVVSGPSYEQFF
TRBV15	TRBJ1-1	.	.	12	TGTGCCACCAGCAGAGTTGCAGGAGAAGCTTTCTTT	CATSRVAGEAFF
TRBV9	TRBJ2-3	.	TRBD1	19	TGTGCCAGCAGCGTAGGATATTGGGACAGTAAGTCTAGCACAGATACGCAGTATTTT	CASSVGYWDSKSSTDTQYF
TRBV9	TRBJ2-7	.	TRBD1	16	TGTGCCAGCAGTGGTCTGGTAGAGGGGGCTTCCTACGAGCAGTACTTC	CASSGLVEGASYEQYF
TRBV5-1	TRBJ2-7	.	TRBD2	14	TGCGCCAGCAGCCCGACCGGGACTAGCGCCGAGCAGTACTTC	CASSPTGTSAEQYF
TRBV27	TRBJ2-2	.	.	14	TGTGCCAGCAAGGGGGGGGTCGACACCGGGGAGCTGTTTTTT	CASKGGVDTGELFF
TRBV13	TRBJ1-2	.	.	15	TGTGCCAGCAGCAGCCCCGGGGGGCGCGGGTATGGCTACACCTTC	CASSSPGGRGYGYTF
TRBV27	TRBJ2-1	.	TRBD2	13	TGTGCCAGCAGCCTAAATGGACTAGCGGGAGTGTTCTTC	CASSLNGLAGVFF
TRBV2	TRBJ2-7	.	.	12	TGTGCCAGCGGCCAGACAGTCTACGAGCAGTACTTC	CASGQTVYEQYF
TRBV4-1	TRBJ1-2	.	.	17	TGCGCCAGCAGCCAAGATTTTACCCCAGGGCTCAGCTATGGCTACACCTTC	CASSQDFTPGLSYGYTF